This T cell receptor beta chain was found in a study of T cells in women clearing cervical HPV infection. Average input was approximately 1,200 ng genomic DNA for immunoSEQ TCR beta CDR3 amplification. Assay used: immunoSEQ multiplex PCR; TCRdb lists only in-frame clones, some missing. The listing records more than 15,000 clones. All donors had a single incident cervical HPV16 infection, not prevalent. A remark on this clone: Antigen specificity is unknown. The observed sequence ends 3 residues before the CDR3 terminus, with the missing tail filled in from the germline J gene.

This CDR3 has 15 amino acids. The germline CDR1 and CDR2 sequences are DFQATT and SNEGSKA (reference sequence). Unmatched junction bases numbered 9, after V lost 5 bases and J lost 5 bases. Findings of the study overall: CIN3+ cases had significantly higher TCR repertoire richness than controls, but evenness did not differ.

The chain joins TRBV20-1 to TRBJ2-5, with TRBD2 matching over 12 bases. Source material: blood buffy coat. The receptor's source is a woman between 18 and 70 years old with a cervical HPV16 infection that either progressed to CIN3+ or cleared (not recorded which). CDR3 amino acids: CSALPSGRGMETQYF. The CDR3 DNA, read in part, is TGCAGTGCTCTTCCTAGCGGGAGGGGGATGGAGACC.